This T cell receptor (beta chain) comes out of a study of graft-versus-host responses after intestinal transplantation. Method: immunoSEQ multiplex PCR; TCRdb's copy keeps in-frame clones and lacks some. The sample holds approximately 20,000 clones, 89% seen once. The specimen was PBMCs, collected more than 62 days after intestinal transplantation. This sequence was found in a human patient who received an intestinal transplant, so some T cells may come from the graft donor.

The CDR3 DNA sequence: TGTGCCATCAGTGACACCTCTAGCGGGATCAGCACAGATACGCAGTATTTT. It codes for CAISDTSSGISTDTQYF. The V gene is TRBV10-3, the J gene TRBJ2-3, with TRBD2 matching 9 bases. Germline CDR1 ENHRY, CDR2 SYGVKD. Germline trimming cut 3 bases from V and 0 bases from J; bases unmatched to any gene: 7. The CDR3 is 17 amino acids.